This T cell receptor beta chain is from a study of OX40 agonist ivuxolimab in advanced cancers. Study at large: Treatment of patients was with ivuxolimab, an agonistic anti-OX40 (CD134) antibody. Past anti-PD-1, anti-PD-L1 or anti-CTLA-4 therapy was accepted, and 40% to 45% had received some.

This CDR3 is 14 amino acids long. The V segment lost 4 bases and the J segment 2 bases; nucleotides outside the gene matches: 2. Germline V gives CDR1 SGHNT, CDR2 YENEEA. The method was immunoSEQ multiplex PCR; TCRdb's version includes in-frame clones alone and lacks a portion of them. The table records about 50,000 clones, 70% to 80% of them present only once. Blood sampling was done at baseline, cycle 4 day 1, and cycle 7 day 1. Here the sequenced sample was CD4+ or CD8+ T cells sorted from blood, taken in a trial of the OX40 agonist ivuxolimab. This chain links TRBV11-3 with TRBJ2-1, with 7 bases matching TRBD2. This TCR came from an adult with an advanced solid tumor such as melanoma, head and neck, liver or kidney cancer. CDR3 region: CASSSSGTYNEQFF. The CDR3, as DNA: TGTGCCAGCAGCTCTAGCGGTACCTACAATGAGCAGTTCTTC.